This T cell receptor (beta chain) originates from a study of regulatory T cells in long-lasting Graves disease. About the study: Over 5 years on antithyroid drugs plus positive TSH receptor antibodies marked Graves' disease as persistent.

Assembly of TCR beta libraries relied on iRepertoire HTBI primers together with Arm-PCR of CDR3 regions. TCRdb reprocessed the multiplex PCR reads via MiXCR and lists one record per CDR3 protein. There are about half a million distinct CDR3 sequences in the sample; roughly 23% occur only once, and 10% to 15% lies in the top ten. Time point given: persistent/refractory GD, antithyroid drugs over 5 years with positive TRAb. After RNA was extracted from PBMCs, the TCR library was made from it. Patients came from an endocrinology department in Xi'an, China. The CDR3 is 17 residues long. Germline values: CDR1 DFQATT, CDR2 SNEGSKA (reference sequence). V was trimmed by 0 bases and J by 8 bases, leaving 22 bases between them.

The sequence was collected from a female donor with Graves disease. The material sequenced was peripheral blood mononuclear cells (PBMCs), taken when the disease was refractory, from a patient treated with antithyroid drugs. The rearrangement joins TRBV20-1 to TRBJ1-4; D is possibly TRBD1 (5 bases). The DNA for the CDR3 is TGCAGTGCTAGAGAGCTTGGGGCAACAAACCTCCCGGAAAAACTGTTTTTT. Its translation is CSARELGATNLPEKLFF.